This T cell receptor beta chain was sequenced during a study of HIV-infected patients and healthy controls. TCRdb passed the 5' RACE reads through MiXCR, listing each CDR3 protein once. The sample has more than 15,000 distinct CDR3 sequences, less than 20% seen once. The CDR3 loop spans 13 amino acids. Trimming stripped 7 bases from V and 1 base from J, with 11 bases between. The germline V gene has CDR1 SQVTM and CDR2 ANQGSEA. This chain uses TRBV29-1 with TRBJ2-1; a weak D match, TRBD1 (6 bases). This receptor was obtained from a human donor in good health. The sequenced sample consisted of CD8+ T cells from blood. In nucleotides, the CDR3 is TGCAGCGCAGGGGAACGGTCCTACAATGAGCAGTTCTTC. The encoded protein is CSAGERSYNEQFF.